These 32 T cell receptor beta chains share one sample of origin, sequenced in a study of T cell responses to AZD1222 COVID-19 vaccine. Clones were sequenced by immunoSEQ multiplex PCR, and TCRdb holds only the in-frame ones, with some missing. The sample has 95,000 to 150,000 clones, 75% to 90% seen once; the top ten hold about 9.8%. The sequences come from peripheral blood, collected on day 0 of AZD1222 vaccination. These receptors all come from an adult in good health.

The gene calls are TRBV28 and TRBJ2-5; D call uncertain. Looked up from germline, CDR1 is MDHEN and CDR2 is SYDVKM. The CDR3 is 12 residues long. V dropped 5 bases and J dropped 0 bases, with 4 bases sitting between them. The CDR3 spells CASSEYQETQYF. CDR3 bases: TGTGCCAGCAGTGAATACCAAGAGACCCAGTACTTC.

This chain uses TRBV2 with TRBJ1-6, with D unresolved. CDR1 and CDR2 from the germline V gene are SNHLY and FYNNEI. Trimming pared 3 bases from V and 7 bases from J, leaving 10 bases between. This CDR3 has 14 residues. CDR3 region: CASSDRTKNSPLHF. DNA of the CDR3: TGTGCCAGCAGTGACCGGACCAAAAATTCACCCCTCCACTTT.

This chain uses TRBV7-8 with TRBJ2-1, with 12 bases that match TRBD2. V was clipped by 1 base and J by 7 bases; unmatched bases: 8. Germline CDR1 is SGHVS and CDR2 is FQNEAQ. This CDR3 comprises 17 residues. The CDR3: CASSLGLAGALPNEQFF. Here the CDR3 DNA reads TGTGCCAGCAGCTTAGGACTAGCGGGGGCTCTACCGAATGAGCAGTTCTTC.

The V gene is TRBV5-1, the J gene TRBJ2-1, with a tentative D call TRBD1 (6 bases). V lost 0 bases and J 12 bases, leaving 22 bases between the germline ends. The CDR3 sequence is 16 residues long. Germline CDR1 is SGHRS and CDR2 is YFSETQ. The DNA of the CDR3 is TGCGCCAGCAGCTTGGAATCTATTGGCCCCCTCAGGGGGCAGTTCTTC. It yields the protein CASSLESIGPLRGQFF.

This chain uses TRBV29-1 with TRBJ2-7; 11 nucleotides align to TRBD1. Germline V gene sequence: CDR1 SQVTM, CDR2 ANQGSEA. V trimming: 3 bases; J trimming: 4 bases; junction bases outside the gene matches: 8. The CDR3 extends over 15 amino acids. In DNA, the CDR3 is TGCAGCGTTGAGTCTGCTGGGACAGGGGGGTACGAGCAGTACTTC. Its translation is CSVESAGTGGYEQYF.

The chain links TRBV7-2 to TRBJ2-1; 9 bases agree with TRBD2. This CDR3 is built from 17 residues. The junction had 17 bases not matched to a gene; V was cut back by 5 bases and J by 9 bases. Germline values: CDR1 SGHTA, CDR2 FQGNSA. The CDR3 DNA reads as TGTGCCAGCAGCCAGACGACCGGGGGGCTAGCGGGAAGTGAGCAGTTCTTC. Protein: CASSQTTGGLAGSEQFF. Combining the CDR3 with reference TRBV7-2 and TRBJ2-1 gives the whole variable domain GAGVSQSPSNKVTEKGKDVELRCDPISGHTALYWYRQSLGQGLEFLIYFQGNSAPDKSGLPSDRFSAERTGGSVSTLTIQRTQQEDSAVYLCASSQTTGGLAGSEQFFGPGTRLTVL.

The CDR3 loop reads CASSYSQGAYEQYF. CDR3 in DNA: TGTGCCAGCAGTTACTCTCAGGGGGCGTACGAGCAGTACTTC. The chain carries TRBV6-5 and TRBJ2-7; 8 positions agree with TRBD1. Losses at the gene ends were 0 bases for V and 4 bases for J; bases not matched to a gene: 2. CDR1 is MNHEY and CDR2 is SVGAGI in the germline V gene. The CDR3 is 14 residues long.

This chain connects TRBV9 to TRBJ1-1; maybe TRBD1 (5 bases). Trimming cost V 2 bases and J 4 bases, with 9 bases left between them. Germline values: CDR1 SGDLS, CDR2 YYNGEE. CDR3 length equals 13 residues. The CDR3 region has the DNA TGTGCCAGCAGCGTGGGGGTTGGCACTGAAGCTTTCTTT. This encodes CASSVGVGTEAFF.

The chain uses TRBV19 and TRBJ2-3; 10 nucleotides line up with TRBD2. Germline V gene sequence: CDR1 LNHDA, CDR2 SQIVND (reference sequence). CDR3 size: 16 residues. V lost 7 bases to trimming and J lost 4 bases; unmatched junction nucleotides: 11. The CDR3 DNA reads TGTGCCAGTAACCCCCTTAGCGGGAGGACCTCAGATACGCAGTATTTT. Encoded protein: CASNPLSGRTSDTQYF.

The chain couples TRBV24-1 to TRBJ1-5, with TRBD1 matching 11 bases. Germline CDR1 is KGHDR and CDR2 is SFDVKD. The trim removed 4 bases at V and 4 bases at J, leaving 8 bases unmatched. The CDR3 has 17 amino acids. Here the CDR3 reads CATSDHRTGGRNQPQHF. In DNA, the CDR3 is TGTGCCACCAGTGACCACCGGACAGGGGGCAGGAATCAGCCCCAGCATTTT.

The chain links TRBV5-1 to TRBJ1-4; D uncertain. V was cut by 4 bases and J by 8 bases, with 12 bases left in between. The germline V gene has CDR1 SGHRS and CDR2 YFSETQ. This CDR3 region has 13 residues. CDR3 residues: CASSEGLGEKLFF. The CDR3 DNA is TGCGCCAGCAGCGAGGGCTTGGGGGAAAAACTGTTTTTT.

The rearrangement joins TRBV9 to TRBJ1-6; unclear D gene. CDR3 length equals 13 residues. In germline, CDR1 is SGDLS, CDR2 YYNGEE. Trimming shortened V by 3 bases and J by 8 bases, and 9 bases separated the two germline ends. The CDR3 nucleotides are TGTGCCAGCAGCGCAGCCCTTGATTCACCCCTCCACTTT. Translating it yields CASSAALDSPLHF.

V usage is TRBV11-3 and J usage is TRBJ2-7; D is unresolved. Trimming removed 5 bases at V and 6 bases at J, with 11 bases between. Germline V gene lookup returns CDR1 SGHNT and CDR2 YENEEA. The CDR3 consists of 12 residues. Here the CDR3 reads CASSPDTSEQYF. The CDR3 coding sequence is TGTGCCAGCAGCCCCGATACATCCGAGCAGTACTTC.

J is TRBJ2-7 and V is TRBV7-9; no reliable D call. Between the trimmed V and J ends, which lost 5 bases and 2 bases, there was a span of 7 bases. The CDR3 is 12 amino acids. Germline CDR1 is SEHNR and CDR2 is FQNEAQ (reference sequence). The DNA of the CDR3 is TGTGCCAGCAGCCTATATACCTACGAGCAGTACTTC. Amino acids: CASSLYTYEQYF.

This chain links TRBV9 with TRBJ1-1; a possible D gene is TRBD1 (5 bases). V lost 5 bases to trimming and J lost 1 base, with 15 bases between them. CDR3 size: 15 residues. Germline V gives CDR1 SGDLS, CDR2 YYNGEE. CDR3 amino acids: CASRWGSQTNTEAFF. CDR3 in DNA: TGTGCCAGCAGGTGGGGGAGCCAGACGAACACTGAAGCTTTCTTT. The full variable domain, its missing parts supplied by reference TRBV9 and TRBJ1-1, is DSGVTQTPKHLITATGQRVTLRCSPRSGDLSVYWYQQSLDQGLQFLIQYYNGEERAKGNILERFSAQQFPDLHSELNLSSLELGDSALYFCASRWGSQTNTEAFFGQGTRLTVV.

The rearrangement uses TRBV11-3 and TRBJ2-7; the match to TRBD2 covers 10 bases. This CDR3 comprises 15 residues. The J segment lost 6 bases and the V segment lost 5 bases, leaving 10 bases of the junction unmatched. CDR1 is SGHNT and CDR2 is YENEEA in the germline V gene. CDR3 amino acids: CASSQIAGGHGEQYF. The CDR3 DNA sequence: TGTGCCAGCAGCCAGATAGCGGGAGGCCATGGCGAGCAGTACTTC.

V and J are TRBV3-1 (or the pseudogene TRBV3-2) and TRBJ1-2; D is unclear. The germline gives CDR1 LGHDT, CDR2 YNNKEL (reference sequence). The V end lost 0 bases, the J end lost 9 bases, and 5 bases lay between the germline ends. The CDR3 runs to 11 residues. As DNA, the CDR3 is TGTGCCAGCAGCCAAGATATGAGCTACACCTTC. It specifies CASSQDMSYTF.

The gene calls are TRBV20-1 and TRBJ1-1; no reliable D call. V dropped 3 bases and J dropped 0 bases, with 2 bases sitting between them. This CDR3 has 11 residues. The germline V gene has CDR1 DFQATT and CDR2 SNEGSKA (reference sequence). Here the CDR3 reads CSASLNTEAFF. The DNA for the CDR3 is TGCAGTGCTAGTCTGAACACTGAAGCTTTCTTT.

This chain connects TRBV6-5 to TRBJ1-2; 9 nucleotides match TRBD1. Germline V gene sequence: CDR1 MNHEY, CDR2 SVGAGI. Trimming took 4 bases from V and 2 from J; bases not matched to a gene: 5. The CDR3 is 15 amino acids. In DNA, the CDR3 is TGTGCCAGCAGTTTTATGACAGGGGGAAACTATGGCTACACCTTC. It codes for CASSFMTGGNYGYTF.

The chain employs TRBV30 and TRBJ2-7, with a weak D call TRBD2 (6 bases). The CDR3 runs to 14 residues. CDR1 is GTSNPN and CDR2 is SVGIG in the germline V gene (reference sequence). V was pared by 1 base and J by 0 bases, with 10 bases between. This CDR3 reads CAWSGRAHSYEQYF. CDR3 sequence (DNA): TGTGCCTGGAGTGGGAGGGCCCACTCCTACGAGCAGTACTTC.

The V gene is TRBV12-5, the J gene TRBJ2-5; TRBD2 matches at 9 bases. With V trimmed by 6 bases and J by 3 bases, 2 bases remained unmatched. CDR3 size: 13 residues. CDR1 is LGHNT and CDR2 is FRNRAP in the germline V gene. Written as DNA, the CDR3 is TGTGCTAGTGGCCGCGGGGGGGAAGAGACCCAGTACTTC. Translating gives CASGRGGEETQYF.

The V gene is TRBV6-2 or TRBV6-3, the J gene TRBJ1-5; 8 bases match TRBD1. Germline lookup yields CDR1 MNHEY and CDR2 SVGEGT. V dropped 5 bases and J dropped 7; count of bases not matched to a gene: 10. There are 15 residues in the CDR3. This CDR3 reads CASSTVGQGLQPQHF. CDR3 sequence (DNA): TGTGCCAGCAGTACCGTCGGACAGGGTTTGCAGCCCCAGCATTTT.

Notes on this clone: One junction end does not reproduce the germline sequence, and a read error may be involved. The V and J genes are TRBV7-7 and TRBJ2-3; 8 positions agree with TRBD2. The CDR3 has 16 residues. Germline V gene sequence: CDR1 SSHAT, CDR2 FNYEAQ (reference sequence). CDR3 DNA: TGTGCTAGCAGCACGGGGAGCGGGAGCGGCACAGATACGCAGTATTTT. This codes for CASSTGSGSGTDTQYF.

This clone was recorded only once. For the CDR3, the DNA is TGTGCCAGTAGCCCCGTGGCGGTGTACAATGAGCAGTTCTTC. Protein product: CASSPVAVYNEQFF. The rearrangement links TRBV19 to TRBJ2-1; no definite D call. The CDR3 is 14 amino acids. The germline gives CDR1 LNHDA, CDR2 SQIVND (reference sequence). Between the trimmed V and J ends, which lost 6 bases and 4 bases, there was a span of 13 bases.

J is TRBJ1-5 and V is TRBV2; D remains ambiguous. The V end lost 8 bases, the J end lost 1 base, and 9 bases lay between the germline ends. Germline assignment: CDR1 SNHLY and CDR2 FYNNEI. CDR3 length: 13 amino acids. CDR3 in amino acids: CASGPESNQPQHF. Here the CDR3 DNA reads TGTGCCAGCGGCCCGGAAAGCAATCAGCCCCAGCATTTT.

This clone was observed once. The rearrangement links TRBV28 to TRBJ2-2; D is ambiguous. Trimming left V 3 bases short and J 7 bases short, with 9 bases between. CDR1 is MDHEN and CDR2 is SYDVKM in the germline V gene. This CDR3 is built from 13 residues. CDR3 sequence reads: CASSLSSYGELFF. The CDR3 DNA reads TGTGCCAGCAGTTTGTCCAGCTACGGGGAGCTGTTTTTT.

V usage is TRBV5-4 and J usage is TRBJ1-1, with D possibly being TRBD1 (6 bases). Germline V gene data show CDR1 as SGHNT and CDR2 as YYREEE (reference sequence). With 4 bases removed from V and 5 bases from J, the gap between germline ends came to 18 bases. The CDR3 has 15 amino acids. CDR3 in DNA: TGTGCCAGCAGCCCGGAGGGGGGCCGAGGGACTGAAGCTTTCTTT. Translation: CASSPEGGRGTEAFF.

CDR3 in amino acids: CAWRPGRNNEKLFF. The CDR3 bases are TGTGCCTGGAGGCCCGGGAGGAATAATGAAAAACTGTTTTTT. The V and J genes are TRBV30 and TRBJ1-4; no clear D. Trimming took 3 bases from V and 4 from J, leaving 12 bases between them. The germline V gene has CDR1 GTSNPN and CDR2 SVGIG (reference sequence). The CDR3 is 14 residues long.

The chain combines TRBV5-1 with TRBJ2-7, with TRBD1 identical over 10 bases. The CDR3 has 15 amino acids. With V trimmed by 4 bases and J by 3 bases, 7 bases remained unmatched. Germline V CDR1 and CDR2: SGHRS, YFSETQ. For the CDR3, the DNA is TGCGCCAGCAGCCCGGGACAGGGGCCCTTCTACGAGCAGTACTTC. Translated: CASSPGQGPFYEQYF.

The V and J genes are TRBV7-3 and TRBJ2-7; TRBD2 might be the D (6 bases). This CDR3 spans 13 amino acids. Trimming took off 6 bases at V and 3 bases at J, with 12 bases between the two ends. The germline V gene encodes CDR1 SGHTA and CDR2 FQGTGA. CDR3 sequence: CASSLGGDYEQYF. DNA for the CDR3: TGTGCCAGCAGTTTAGGAGGGGACTACGAGCAGTACTTC. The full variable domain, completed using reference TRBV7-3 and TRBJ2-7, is GAGVSQTPSNKVTEKGKYVELRCDPISGHTALYWYRQSLGQGPEFLIYFQGTGAADDSGLPNDRFFAVRPEGSVSTLKIQRTERGDSAVYLCASSLGGDYEQYFGPGTRLTVT.

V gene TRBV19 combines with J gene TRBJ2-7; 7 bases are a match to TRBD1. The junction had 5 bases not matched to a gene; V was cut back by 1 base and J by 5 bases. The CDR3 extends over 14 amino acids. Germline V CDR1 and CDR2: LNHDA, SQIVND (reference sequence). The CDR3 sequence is CASSIGQGVDEQYF. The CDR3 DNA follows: TGTGCCAGTAGTATAGGACAGGGTGTGGACGAGCAGTACTTC.

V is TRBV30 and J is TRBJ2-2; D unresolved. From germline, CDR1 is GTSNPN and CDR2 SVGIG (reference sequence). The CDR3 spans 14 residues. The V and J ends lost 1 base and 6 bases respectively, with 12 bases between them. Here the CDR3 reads CAWSGGRTAGELFF. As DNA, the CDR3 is TGTGCCTGGAGTGGTGGTAGAACCGCCGGGGAGCTGTTTTTT.